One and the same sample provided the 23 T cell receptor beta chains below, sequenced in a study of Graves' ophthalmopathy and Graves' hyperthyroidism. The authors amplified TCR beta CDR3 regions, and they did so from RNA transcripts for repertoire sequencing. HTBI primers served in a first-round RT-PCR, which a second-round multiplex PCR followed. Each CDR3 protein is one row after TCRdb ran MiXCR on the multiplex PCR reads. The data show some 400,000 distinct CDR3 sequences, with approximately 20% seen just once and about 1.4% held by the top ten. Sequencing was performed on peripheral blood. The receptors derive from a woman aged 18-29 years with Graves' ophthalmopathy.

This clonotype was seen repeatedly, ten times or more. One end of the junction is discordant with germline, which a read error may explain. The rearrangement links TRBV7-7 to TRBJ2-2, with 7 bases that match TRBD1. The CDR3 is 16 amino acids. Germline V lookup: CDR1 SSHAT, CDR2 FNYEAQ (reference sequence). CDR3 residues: CASSPYSGQTTGELFF. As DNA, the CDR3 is TGTGCTAGCAGTCCTTATTCGGGACAGACCACCGGGGAGCTGTTTTTT.

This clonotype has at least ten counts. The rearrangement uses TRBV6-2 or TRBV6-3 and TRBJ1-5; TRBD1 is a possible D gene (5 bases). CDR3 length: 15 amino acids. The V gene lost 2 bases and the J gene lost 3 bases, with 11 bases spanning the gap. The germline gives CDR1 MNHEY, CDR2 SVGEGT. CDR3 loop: CASSYGQGFNQPQHF. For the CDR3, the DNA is TGTGCCAGCAGTTACGGGCAGGGTTTCAATCAGCCCCAGCATTTT.

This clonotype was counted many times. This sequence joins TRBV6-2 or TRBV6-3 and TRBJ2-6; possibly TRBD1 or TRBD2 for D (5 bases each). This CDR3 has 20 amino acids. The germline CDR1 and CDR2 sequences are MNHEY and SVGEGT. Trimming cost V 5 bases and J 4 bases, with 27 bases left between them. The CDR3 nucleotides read TGTGCCAGCAGTCCCAAGGAGCGGACACCCCCAGTGGGAGGGGCCAACGTCCTGACTTTC. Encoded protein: CASSPKERTPPVGGANVLTF.

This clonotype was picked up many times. The CDR3, as DNA: TGTGCCAGCAGTTTATCGGGGGGGGGCTACTCCTACGAGCAGTACTTC. Its translation: CASSLSGGGYSYEQYF. The rearrangement links TRBV27 to TRBJ2-7; TRBD2 might be the D (7 bases). V lost 0 bases, J lost 0 bases, and 12 bases lay in between. Germline V gene lookup returns CDR1 MNHEY and CDR2 SMNVEV (reference sequence). The CDR3 is 16 amino acids.

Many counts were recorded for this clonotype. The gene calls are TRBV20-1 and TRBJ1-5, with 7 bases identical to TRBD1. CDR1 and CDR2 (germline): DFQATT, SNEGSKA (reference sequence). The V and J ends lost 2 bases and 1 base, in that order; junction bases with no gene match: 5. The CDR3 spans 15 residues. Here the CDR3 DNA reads TGCAGTGCTAGACGCAGGGGGGGAAGCAATCAGCCCCAGCATTTT. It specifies CSARRRGGSNQPQHF.

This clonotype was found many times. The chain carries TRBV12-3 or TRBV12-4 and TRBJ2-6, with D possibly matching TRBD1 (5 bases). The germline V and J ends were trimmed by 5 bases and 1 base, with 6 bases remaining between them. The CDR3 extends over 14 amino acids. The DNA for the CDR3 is TGTGCCAGCAGTCCAGGGTCTGGGGCCAACGTCCTGACTTTC. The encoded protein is CASSPGSGANVLTF.

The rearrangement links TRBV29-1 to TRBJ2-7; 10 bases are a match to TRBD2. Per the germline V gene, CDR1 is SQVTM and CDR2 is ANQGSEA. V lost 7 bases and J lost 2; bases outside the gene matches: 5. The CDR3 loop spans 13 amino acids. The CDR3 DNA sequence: TGCAGCGGGAGTAGCGGGAGGCCCTACGAGCAGTACTTC. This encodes CSGSSGRPYEQYF.

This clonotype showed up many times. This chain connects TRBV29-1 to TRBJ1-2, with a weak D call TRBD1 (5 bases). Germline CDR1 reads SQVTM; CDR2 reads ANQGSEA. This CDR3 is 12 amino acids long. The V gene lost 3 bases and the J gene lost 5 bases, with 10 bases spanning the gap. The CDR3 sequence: CSVEPDRYGYTF. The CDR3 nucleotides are TGCAGCGTTGAGCCCGACAGATATGGCTACACCTTC.

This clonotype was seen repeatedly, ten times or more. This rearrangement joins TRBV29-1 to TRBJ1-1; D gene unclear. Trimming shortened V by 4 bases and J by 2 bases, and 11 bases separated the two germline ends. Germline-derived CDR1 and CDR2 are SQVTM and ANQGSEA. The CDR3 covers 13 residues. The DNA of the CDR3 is TGCAGCGTTGGTCTAGGAGTAAACACTGAAGCTTTCTTT. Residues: CSVGLGVNTEAFF.

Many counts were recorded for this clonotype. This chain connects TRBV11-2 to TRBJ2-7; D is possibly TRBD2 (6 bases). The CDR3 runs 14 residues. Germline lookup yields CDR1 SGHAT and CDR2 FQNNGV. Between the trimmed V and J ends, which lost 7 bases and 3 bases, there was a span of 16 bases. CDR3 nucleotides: TGTGCCAGCAACGATCGGACTAACCACTACGAGCAGTACTTC. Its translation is CASNDRTNHYEQYF.

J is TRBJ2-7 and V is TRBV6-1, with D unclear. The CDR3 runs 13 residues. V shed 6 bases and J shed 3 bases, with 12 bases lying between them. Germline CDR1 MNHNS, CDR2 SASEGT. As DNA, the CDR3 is TGTGCCAGCAGAGAAAACACCTACTACGAGCAGTACTTC. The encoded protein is CASRENTYYEQYF.

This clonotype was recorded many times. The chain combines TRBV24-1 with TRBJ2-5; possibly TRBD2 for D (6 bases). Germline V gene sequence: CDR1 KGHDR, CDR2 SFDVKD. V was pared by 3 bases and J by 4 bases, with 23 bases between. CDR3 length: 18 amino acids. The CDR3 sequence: CATSDRSPLSRGTETQYF. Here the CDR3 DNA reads TGTGCCACCAGTGATCGAAGTCCATTGAGCCGGGGGACAGAGACCCAGTACTTC.

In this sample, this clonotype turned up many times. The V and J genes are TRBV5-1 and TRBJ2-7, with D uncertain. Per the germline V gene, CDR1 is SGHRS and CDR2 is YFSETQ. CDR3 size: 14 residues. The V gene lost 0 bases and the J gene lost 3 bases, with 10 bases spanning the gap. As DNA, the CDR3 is TGCGCCAGCAGCTTGGTGGTCGGTAACTACGAGCAGTACTTC. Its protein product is CASSLVVGNYEQYF.

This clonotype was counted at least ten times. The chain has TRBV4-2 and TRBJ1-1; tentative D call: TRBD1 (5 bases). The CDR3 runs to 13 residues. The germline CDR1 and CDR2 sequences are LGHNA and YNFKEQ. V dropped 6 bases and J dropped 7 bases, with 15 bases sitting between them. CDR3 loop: CASRASVGDEAFF. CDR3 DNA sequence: TGTGCCAGCAGGGCCTCAGTAGGGGATGAAGCTTTCTTT.

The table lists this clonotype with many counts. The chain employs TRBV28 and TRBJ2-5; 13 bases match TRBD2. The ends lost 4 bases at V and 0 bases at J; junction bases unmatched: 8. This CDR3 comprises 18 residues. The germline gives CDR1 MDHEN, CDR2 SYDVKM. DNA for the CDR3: TGTGCCAGCAGTTCCCGACTAGCGGGGGGACCGTACCAAGAGACCCAGTACTTC. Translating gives CASSSRLAGGPYQETQYF. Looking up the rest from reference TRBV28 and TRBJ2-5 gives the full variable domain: DVKVTQSSRYLVKRTGEKVFLECVQDMDHENMFWYRQDPGLGLRLIYFSYDVKMKEKGDIPEGYSVSREKKERFSLILESASTNQTSMYLCASSSRLAGGPYQETQYFGPGTRLLVL.

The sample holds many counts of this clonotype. CDR3 region: CASSYRGAYEQYF. CDR3 bases: TGTGCCAGCAGTTATCGGGGGGCCTACGAGCAGTACTTC. The chain joins TRBV6-5 to TRBJ2-7; 7 nucleotides line up with TRBD2. From germline, CDR1 is MNHEY and CDR2 SVGAGI. The length of the CDR3 is 13 residues. Germline trimming cut 3 bases from V and 2 bases from J; bases unmatched to any gene: 1.

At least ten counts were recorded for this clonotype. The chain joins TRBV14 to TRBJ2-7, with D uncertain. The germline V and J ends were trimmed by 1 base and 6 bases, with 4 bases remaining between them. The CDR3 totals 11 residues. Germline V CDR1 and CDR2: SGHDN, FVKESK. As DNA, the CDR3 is TGTGCCAGCAGCCAAGGGACCGAGCAGTACTTC. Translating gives CASSQGTEQYF.

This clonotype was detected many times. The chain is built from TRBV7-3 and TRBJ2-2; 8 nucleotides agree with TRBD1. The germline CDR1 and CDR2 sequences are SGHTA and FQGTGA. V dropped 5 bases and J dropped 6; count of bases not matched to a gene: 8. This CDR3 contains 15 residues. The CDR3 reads CASSNYPGGSGELFF. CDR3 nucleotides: TGTGCCAGCAGCAATTACCCAGGGGGCTCCGGGGAGCTGTTTTTT. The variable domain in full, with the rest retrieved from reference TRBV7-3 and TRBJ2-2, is GAGVSQTPSNKVTEKGKYVELRCDPISGHTALYWYRQSLGQGPEFLIYFQGTGAADDSGLPNDRFFAVRPEGSVSTLKIQRTERGDSAVYLCASSNYPGGSGELFFGEGSRLTVL.

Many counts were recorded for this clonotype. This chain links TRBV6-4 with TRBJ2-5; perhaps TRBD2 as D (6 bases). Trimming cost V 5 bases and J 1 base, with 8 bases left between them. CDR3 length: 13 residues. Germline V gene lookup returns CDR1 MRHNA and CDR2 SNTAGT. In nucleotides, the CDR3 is TGTGCCAGCAGTCGGGACTTCCAAGAGACCCAGTACTTC. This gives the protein CASSRDFQETQYF.

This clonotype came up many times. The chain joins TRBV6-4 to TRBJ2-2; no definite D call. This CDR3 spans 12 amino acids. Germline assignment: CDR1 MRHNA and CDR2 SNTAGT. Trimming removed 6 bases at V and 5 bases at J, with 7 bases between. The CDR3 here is CASRTDTGELFF. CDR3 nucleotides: TGTGCCAGCAGAACAGATACCGGGGAGCTGTTTTTT.

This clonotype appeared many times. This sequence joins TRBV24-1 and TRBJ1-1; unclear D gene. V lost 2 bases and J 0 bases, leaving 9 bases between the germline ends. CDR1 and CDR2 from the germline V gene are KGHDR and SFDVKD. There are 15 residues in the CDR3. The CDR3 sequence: CATSDSRGLNTEAFF. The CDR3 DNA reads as TGTGCCACCAGTGATTCGCGGGGTCTGAACACTGAAGCTTTCTTT.

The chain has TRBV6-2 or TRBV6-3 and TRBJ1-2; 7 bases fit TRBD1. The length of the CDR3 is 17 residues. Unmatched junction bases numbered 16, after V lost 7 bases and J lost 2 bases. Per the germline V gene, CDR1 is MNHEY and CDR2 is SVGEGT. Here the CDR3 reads CASTTRGSGGKNYGYTF. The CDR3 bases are TGTGCCAGCACCACACGGGGGTCAGGGGGAAAGAACTATGGCTACACCTTC.

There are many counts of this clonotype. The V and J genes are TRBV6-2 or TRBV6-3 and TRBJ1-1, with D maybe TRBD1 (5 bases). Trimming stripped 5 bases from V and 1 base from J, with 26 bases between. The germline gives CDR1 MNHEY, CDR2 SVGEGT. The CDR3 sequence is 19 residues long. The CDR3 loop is CASSPSEARDYFSNTEAFF. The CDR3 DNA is TGTGCCAGCAGTCCATCGGAGGCCCGGGACTATTTTTCGAACACTGAAGCTTTCTTT.